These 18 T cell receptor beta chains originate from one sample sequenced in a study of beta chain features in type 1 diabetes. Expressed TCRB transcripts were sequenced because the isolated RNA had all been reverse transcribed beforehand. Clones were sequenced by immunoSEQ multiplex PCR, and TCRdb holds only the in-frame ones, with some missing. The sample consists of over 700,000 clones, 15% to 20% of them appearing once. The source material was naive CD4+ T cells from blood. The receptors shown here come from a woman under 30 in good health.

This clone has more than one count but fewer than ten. The CDR3, as DNA: TGTGCCAGCAGCTTCGGGGCAAATGAGCAGTTCTTC. Translation: CASSFGANEQFF. The chain combines TRBV7-9 with TRBJ2-1; perhaps D is TRBD1 or TRBD2 (5 bases each). The CDR3 has 12 residues. V shed 3 bases and J shed 7 bases, with 7 bases lying between them. Looked up from germline, CDR1 is SEHNR and CDR2 is FQNEAQ (reference sequence).

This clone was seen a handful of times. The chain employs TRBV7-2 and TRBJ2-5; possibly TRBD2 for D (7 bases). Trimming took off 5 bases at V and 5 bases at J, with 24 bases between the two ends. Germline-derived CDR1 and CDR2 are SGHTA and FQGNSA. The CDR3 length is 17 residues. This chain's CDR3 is CASSARRAGAGVETQYF. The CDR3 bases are TGTGCCAGCAGCGCCCGCAGGGCGGGGGCCGGTGTGGAGACCCAGTACTTC.

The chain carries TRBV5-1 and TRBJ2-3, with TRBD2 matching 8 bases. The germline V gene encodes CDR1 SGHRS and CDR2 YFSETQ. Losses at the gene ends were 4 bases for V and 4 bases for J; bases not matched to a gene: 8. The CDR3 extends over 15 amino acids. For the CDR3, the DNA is TGCGCCAGCAGCCGCTCGGGAGGGGCCCCAGATACGCAGTATTTT. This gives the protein CASSRSGGAPDTQYF.

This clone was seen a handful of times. The CDR3 sequence: CASSPGAGGRRNEQYF. The DNA for the CDR3 is TGTGCCAGCAGCCCCGGAGCGGGAGGGCGCAGGAACGAGCAGTACTTC. The chain carries TRBV5-4 and TRBJ2-7; 10 bases fit TRBD2. CDR1 and CDR2 (germline): SGHNT, YYREEE (reference sequence). This CDR3 contains 16 residues. J was trimmed by 5 bases and V by 4 bases; bases with no gene match: 12.

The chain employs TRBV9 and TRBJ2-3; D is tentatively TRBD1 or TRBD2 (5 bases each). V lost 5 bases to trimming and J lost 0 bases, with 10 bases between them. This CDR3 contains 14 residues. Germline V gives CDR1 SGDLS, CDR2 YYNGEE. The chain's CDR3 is CASRGPMSTDTQYF. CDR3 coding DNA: TGTGCCAGCAGGGGACCGATGAGCACAGATACGCAGTATTTT.

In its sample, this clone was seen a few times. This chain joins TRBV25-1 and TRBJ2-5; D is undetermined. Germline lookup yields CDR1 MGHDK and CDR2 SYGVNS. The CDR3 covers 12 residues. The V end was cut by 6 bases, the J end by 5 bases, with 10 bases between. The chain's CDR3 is CASSGKRETQYF. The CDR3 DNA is TGTGCCAGCAGCGGCAAAAGGGAGACCCAGTACTTC.

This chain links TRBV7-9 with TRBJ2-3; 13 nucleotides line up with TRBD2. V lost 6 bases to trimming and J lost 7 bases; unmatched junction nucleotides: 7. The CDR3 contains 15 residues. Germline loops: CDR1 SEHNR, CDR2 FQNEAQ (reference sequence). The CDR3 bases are TGTGCCAGCAGTTTCGGGACTAGCGGGAAGTATACGCAGTATTTT. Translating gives CASSFGTSGKYTQYF.

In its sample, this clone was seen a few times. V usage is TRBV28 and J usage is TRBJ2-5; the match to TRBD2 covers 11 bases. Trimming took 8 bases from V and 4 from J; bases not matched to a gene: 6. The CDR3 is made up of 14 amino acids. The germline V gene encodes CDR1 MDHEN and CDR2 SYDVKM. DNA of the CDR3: TGTGCCAGCTCAACTAGCGGGAGTATAGAGACCCAGTACTTC. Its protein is CASSTSGSIETQYF.

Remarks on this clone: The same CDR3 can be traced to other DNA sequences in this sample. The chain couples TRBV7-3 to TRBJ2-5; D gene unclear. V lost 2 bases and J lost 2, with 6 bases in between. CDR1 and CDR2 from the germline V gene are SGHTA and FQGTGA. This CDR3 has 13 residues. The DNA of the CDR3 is TGTGCCAGCAGCTTAGGCCTTCAAGAGACCCAGTACTTC. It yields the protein CASSLGLQETQYF.

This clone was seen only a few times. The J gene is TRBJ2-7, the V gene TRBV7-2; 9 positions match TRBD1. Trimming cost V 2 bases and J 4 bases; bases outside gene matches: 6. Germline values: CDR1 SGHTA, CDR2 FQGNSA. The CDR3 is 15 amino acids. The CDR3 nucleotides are TGTGCCAGCAGCTTAATGGGACAGGGTGTTTACGAGCAGTACTTC. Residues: CASSLMGQGVYEQYF.

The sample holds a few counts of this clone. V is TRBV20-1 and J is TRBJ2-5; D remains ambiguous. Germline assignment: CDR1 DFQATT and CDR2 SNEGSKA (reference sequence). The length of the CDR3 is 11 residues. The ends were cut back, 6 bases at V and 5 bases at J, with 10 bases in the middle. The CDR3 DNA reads TGCAGTGCCGTTAGGGTGGAGACCCAGTACTTC. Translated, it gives CSAVRVETQYF.

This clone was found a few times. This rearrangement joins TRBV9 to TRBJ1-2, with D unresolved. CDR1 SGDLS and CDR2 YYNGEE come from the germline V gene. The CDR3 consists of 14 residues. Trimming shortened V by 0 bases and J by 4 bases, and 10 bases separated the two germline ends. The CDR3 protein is CASSVDLNPYGYTF. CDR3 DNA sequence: TGTGCCAGCAGCGTAGACTTGAATCCCTATGGCTACACCTTC.

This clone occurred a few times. CDR3 in DNA: TGTGCCAGCAGTTTGGGGACACCTCCCTACGAGCAGTACTTC. Translated: CASSLGTPPYEQYF. The chain has TRBV28 and TRBJ2-7; D may be TRBD1 (6 bases). The CDR3 extends over 14 amino acids. Germline lookup yields CDR1 MDHEN and CDR2 SYDVKM. Trimming took 3 bases from V and 2 from J, leaving 11 bases between them.

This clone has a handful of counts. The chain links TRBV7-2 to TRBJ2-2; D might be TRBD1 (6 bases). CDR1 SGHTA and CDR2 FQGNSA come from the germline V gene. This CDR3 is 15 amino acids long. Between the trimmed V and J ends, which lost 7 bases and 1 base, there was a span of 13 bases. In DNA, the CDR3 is TGTGCCAGCAACACACGGACAGTGAACACCGGGGAGCTGTTTTTT. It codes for CASNTRTVNTGELFF.

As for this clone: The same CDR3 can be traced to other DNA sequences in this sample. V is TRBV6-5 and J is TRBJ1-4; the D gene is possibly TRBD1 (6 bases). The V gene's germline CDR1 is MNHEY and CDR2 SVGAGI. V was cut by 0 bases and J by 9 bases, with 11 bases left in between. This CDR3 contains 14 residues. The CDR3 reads CASSYSEQGKKLFF. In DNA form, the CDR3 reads TGTGCCAGCAGTTACTCGGAGCAGGGGAAAAAACTGTTTTTT.

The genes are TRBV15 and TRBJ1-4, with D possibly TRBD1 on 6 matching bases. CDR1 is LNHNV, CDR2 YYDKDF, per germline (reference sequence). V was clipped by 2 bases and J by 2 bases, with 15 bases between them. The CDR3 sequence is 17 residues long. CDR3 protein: CATSRTRGARTNEKLFF. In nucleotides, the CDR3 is TGTGCCACCAGCAGAACCCGGGGGGCCCGGACTAATGAAAAACTGTTTTTT.

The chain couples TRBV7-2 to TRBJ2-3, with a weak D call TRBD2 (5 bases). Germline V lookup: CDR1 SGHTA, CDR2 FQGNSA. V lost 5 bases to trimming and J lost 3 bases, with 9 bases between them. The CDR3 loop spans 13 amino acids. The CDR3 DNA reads TGTGCCAGCAGCCAACGGAGGACAGATACGCAGTATTTT. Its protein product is CASSQRRTDTQYF.

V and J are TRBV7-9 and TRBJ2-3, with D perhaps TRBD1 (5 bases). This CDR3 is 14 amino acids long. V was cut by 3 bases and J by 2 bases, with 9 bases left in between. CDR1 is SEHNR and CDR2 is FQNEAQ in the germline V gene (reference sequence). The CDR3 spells CASSLGPNTDTQYF. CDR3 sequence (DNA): TGTGCCAGCAGCTTGGGGCCGAACACAGATACGCAGTATTTT. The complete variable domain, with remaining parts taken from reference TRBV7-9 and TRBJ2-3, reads DTGVSQNPRHKITKRGQNVTFRCDPISEHNRLYWYRQTLGQGPEFLTYFQNEAQLEKSRLLSDRFSAERPKGSFSTLEIQRTEQGDSAMYLCASSLGPNTDTQYFGPGTRLTVL.